The 2 T cell receptor beta chains below come from one sample, sequenced in a study of Tregs in tolerant kidney transplant recipients (dated by TCRdb to between 2017 and 2020). Libraries were built with the immunoSEQ multiplex PCR assay. TCRdb obtained this table from immuneACCESS and retained in-frame rearrangements with V and J assigned. These tables miss some clones; where compared with another copy, unresolved V genes account for less than half of the shortfall, and the remainder is unexplained. This sample holds tens of thousands of clones; 80% to 85% were observed only once. Around 4% of the sample is taken by the ten largest. Sequencing used CD4+ T cells from blood. The source of these receptors is a human donor in good health.

In this sample, this clone turned up a few times. This chain uses TRBV4-2 with TRBJ2-5; D is possibly TRBD2 (6 bases). V was cut by 1 base and J by 4 bases, with 19 bases left in between. There are 17 residues in the CDR3. Germline values: CDR1 LGHNA, CDR2 YNFKEQ. The CDR3 here is CASSQAVSRGGGETQYF. Here the CDR3 DNA reads TGTGCCAGCAGCCAAGCGGTCTCTCGGGGAGGAGGAGAGACCCAGTACTTC.

CDR3 coding DNA: TGTGCCAGTACCCCCTTTGGTGGTCTCAGGGGCACAGATACGCAGTATTTT. Translated, it gives CASTPFGGLRGTDTQYF. The V call is TRBV19, the J call TRBJ2-3; perhaps TRBD1 as D (5 bases). Trimming pared 7 bases from V and 1 base from J, leaving 21 bases between. CDR1 and CDR2 from the germline V gene are LNHDA and SQIVND (reference sequence). The length of the CDR3 is 17 residues.